In its sample, the clone carrying this T cell receptor beta chain was seen many times. The data stem from a study of neurological immune-mediated disorders. TCRdb fed the 5' RACE reads into MiXCR, producing one record per CDR3 protein. The table shows tens of thousands of distinct CDR3 sequences, with 10% occurring only once. V was shortened by 5 bases and J by 6 bases, with 23 bases between the two germline ends. Germline V lookup: CDR1 SGHVS, CDR2 FQNEAQ. The CDR3 extends over 16 amino acids. The sequenced sample was PBMCs. This chain joins TRBV7-8 and TRBJ2-7; a weak D match, TRBD2 (7 bases). This TCR derives from a man aged 40-49 years in good health. The DNA for the CDR3 is TGTGCCAGCAGCCTCACTTGGGGAGGGGGGAATTCCGAGCAGTACTTC. It codes for CASSLTWGGGNSEQYF.